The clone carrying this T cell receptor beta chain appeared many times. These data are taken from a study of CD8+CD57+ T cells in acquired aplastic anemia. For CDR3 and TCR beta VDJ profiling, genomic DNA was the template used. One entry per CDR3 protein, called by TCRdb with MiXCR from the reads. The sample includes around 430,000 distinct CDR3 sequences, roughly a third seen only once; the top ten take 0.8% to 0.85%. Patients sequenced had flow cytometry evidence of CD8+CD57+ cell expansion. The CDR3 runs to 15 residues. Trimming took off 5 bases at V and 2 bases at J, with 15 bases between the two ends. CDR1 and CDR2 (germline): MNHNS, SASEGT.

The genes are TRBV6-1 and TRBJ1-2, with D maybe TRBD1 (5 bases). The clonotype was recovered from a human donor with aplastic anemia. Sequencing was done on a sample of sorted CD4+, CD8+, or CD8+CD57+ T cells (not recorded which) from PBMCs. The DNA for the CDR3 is TGTGCCAGCAGTATCCCCGGGACGTCCAACTATGGCTACACCTTC. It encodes CASSIPGTSNYGYTF.